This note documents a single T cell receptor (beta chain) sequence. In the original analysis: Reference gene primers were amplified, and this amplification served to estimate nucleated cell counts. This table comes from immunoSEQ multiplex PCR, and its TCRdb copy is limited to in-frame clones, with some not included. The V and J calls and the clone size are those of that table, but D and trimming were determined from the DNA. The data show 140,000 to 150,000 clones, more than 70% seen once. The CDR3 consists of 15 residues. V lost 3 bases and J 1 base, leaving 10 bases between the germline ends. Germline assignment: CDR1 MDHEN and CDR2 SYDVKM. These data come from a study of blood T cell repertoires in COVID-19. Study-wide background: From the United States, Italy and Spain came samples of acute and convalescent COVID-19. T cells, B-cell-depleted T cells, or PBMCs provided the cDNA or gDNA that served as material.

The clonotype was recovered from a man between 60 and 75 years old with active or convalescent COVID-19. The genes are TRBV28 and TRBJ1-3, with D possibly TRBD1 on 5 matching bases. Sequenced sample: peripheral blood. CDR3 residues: CASSFGGFSGNTIYF. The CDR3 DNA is TGTGCCAGCAGTTTTGGGGGGTTTTCTGGAAACACCATATATTTT. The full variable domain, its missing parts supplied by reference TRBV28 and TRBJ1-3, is DVKVTQSSRYLVKRTGEKVFLECVQDMDHENMFWYRQDPGLGLRLIYFSYDVKMKEKGDIPEGYSVSREKKERFSLILESASTNQTSMYLCASSFGGFSGNTIYFGEGSWLTVV.